The clone carrying this T cell receptor (beta chain) appeared a few times. The antigen is undetermined. This sample was included in a study of T cell repertoires in cytomegalovirus infection. About the research overall: Recently described HLA-C-restricted plus well-studied HLA-B-restricted CMV epitopes were used. Both CMV infection and a matching HLA type were indicated by public TCR beta signatures. Overall study findings and caveats: Ex vivo responses were dominated by HLA-C-restricted CMV-specific TCR beta clonotypes.

One entry per CDR3 protein results from TCRdb running MiXCR on the reads. The sample carries around 800,000 distinct CDR3 sequences, 30% to 35% recorded once. With V trimmed by 0 bases and J by 7 bases, 1 base remained unmatched. This CDR3 has 14 residues. Germline assignment: CDR1 MNHEY and CDR2 SMNVEV (reference sequence). The V gene is TRBV27, the J gene TRBJ2-1, with 9 nucleotides matching TRBD1. Sample: cultured CD8+ T cells from PBMCs, taken from culture after CMV antigen stimulation. This receptor was identified in a human donor in good health (CMV status not recorded). Some clones in this sample may be carry-over from other donors' samples. The CDR3 is CASSLSGTGNEQFF. CDR3 bases: TGTGCCAGCAGTTTATCCGGGACAGGGAATGAGCAGTTCTTC.